The subject of this entry is one T cell receptor (beta chain). The data originate from a study of blood T cell repertoires in COVID-19. Germline loops: CDR1 SGHAT, CDR2 FQDESV (reference sequence). V trimming: 5 bases; J trimming: 0 bases; junction bases outside the gene matches: 7. The CDR3 length is 16 residues. Produced via immunoSEQ multiplex PCR; TCRdb's table is partial and in-frame only. The table shows approximately 480,000 clones, with around 90% occurring only once. In assigning cohorts, the study relied on participant-reported clinical history. The sample comprised PBMCs or T cells enriched from blood (not recorded which). The chain uses TRBV11-1 and TRBJ2-1, with 7 bases that match TRBD2. This clonotype was obtained from a woman younger than 30 who had recovered from COVID-19. CDR3 sequence (DNA): TGTGCCAGCAGCGTCTACGGGGGGAGCTCCTACAATGAGCAGTTCTTC. Translated: CASSVYGGSSYNEQFF.